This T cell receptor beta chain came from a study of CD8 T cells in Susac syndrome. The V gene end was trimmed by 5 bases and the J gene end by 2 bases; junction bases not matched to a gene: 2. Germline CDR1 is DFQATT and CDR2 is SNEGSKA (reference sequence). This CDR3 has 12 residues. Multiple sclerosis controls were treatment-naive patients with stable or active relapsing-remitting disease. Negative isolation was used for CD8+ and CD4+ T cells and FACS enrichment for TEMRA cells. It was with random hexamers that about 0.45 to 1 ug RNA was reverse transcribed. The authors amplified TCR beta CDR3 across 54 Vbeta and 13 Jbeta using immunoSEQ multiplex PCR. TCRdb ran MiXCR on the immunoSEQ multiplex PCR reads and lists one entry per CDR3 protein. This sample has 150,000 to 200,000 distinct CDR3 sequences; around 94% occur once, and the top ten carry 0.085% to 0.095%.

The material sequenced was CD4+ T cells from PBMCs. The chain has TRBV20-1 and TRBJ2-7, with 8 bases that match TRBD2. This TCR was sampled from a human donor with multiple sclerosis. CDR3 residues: CSAPGLAYEQYF. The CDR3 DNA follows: TGCAGTGCTCCGGGACTAGCCTACGAGCAGTACTTC.